This is a list of T cell receptor beta chains from one sample in a study of control samples from healthy donors and cancer patients. Method: immunoSEQ multiplex PCR; TCRdb's copy keeps in-frame clones and lacks some. The sample has fewer than 200,000 clones; about 87% are singletons. Sequenced: blood. The receptors stem from a man aged 25-40 years in good health. CDR3s include the opening cysteine and the closing phenylalanine or tryptophan. The D gene is left open where the match is weak. Size is stated for part of the rows, as once, few or many counts, or as a class when the clone is expanded.

cdr3_nt cdr3_aa j_call d_call clone_size v_call
TGCAGTGCTAGTGGGGTTACTAGCCGGAAAGAGGATACGCAGTATTTT CSASGVTSRKEDTQYF TRBJ2-3 - - TRBV20-1
TGCAGCGTTGACAAGCAGACAGGGAGTTACGAGACCCAGTACTTC CSVDKQTGSYETQYF TRBJ2-5 TRBD1 - TRBV29-1
TGTGCCAGCAGTGAAACGGTCGGGGATAAGCAGTACTTC CASSETVGDKQYF TRBJ2-7 - - TRBV2
TGTGCCAGCAGCTTGACGGAGGGACTAGCGGTTTCCGAGCAGTACTTC CASSLTEGLAVSEQYF TRBJ2-7 TRBD2 - TRBV13
TGTGCCAGCAGCTGGGGGCTCTCTGGAAACACCATATATTTT CASSWGLSGNTIYF TRBJ1-3 - few TRBV5-4
TGTGCCACCAGCAGACAGGGTGATGGCTACACCTTC CATSRQGDGYTF TRBJ1-2 - - TRBV15
TGTGCCAGTAGTAACTGGGGACCCTACAATGAGCAGTTCTTC CASSNWGPYNEQFF TRBJ2-1 - - TRBV19
TGTGCCAGCTCACCCGATTCCGCGAGTAACTATGGCTACACCTTC CASSPDSASNYGYTF TRBJ1-2 - - TRBV18
TGTGCCAGCAGTGTAGGACAGGGAGTGGATACGCAGTATTTT CASSVGQGVDTQYF TRBJ2-3 TRBD1 - TRBV25-1
TGTGCCAGCTCGTCCCCCTCGGGAATCACAGATACGCAGTATTTT CASSSPSGITDTQYF TRBJ2-3 - once TRBV6-5
TGTGCCAGCAGCCCCATGGGGGGGTATAATTCACCCCTCCACTTT CASSPMGGYNSPLHF TRBJ1-6 - few TRBV5-4
TGTGCCAGCAGCAAAATCCGGGCCGACCAAAACATTCAGTACTTC CASSKIRADQNIQYF TRBJ2-4 - - TRBV7-8
TGTGCCAGCAGCTTAATGGGACAACACAATGAGCAGTTCTTC CASSLMGQHNEQFF TRBJ2-1 - - TRBV7-3
TGCAGCGTGTCACCAGGGACCGGGGAGCTGTTTTTT CSVSPGTGELFF TRBJ2-2 - - TRBV29-1
TGTGCCAGTAGTACAGGACGGGGTGCCGGGGAGCTGTTTTTT CASSTGRGAGELFF TRBJ2-2 - - TRBV19
TGCGCCAGCAGCCAGTCCTACCTCGGATATGACATTCAGTACTTC CASSQSYLGYDIQYF TRBJ2-4 - - TRBV5-1
TGTGCCAGCAGTTACGTGGCAGGGGTTTTGAACACTGAAGCTTTCTTT CASSYVAGVLNTEAFF TRBJ1-1 - - TRBV6-5
TGCAGCGTTGTGTTACCTATGAACACTGAAGCTTTCTTT CSVVLPMNTEAFF TRBJ1-1 - - TRBV29-1
TGTGCCAGCAGTGACAGTGGTTCCTATAATTCACCCCTCCACTTT CASSDSGSYNSPLHF TRBJ1-6 - - TRBV25-1
TGTGCCAGCAGACAGGGACTCGGCAATCAGCCCCAGCATTTT CASRQGLGNQPQHF TRBJ1-5 - - TRBV6-6
TGTGCCAGCAGCAATACGCGGGAGGGCCGACATGAGCAGTTCTTC CASSNTREGRHEQFF TRBJ2-1 TRBD2 few TRBV7-3
TGTGCCAGCAGGGGAACAGGGGGCAACAATCAGCCCCAGCATTTT CASRGTGGNNQPQHF TRBJ1-5 TRBD1 once TRBV2
TGTGCCAGCAGCTTAGATCTCGACAGGGTAGAAGAGACCCAGTACTTC CASSLDLDRVEETQYF TRBJ2-5 TRBD1 - TRBV11-2
TGTGCCAGCAGCCGTAATCAGGGTCGAGGCGAGCAGTACTTC CASSRNQGRGEQYF TRBJ2-7 - - TRBV7-9
TGCGCCAGCAGTGAGTCGGTCGCGGGGAATCAGCCCCAGCATTTT CASSESVAGNQPQHF TRBJ1-5 - - TRBV10-2
TGTGCCAGCAGGCTGACATTTAGCTCCTACAATGAGCAGTTCTTC CASRLTFSSYNEQFF TRBJ2-1 - - TRBV5-5
TGTGCCAGCAGTTTGGGCGGGGTTAGCAATCAGCCCCAGCATTTT CASSLGGVSNQPQHF TRBJ1-5 - once TRBV27
TGTGCCAGCAGCTTAACGAACAGGGGACGAGCTTTCTTT CASSLTNRGRAFF TRBJ1-1 TRBD1 - TRBV7-8
TGTGCCAGCAGTTATGAGCGGGGATTATCCTACGAGCAGTACTTC CASSYERGLSYEQYF TRBJ2-7 TRBD2 - TRBV6-5
TGTGCCAGCCAGCGTTCAGGGGTCTCCTACGAGCAGTACTTC CASQRSGVSYEQYF TRBJ2-7 - few TRBV14
TGTGCCAGCAGCCAAGGGAGCGGTTCTAACAATGAGCAGTTCTTC CASSQGSGSNNEQFF TRBJ2-1 - - TRBV3-1/TRBV3-2
TGTGCCAGCAGCTTTTGGGGGGCAGGCTATGGCTACACCTTC CASSFWGAGYGYTF TRBJ1-2 - few TRBV5-6
TGTGCCAGCAGCCGTAGTACCACAGAGAAAGCTTTCTTT CASSRSTTEKAFF TRBJ1-1 - - TRBV7-6
TGTGCCAGCAGCTCTAGGAGGGCACTAGCGGGTTTCTACGAGCAGTACTTC CASSSRRALAGFYEQYF TRBJ2-7 TRBD2 - TRBV11-2
TGTGCCAGCAGCCAGATTAGAGACAGTATCTCTTACGAGCAGTACTTC CASSQIRDSISYEQYF TRBJ2-7 - - TRBV14
TGTGCCAGCAGCTATGCGACAGGGTATAATTCACCCCTCCACTTT CASSYATGYNSPLHF TRBJ1-6 TRBD1 - TRBV7-9
TGTGCCAGCAGTCTAGGGGGGGCCAACGTCCTGACTTTC CASSLGGANVLTF TRBJ2-6 - - TRBV12-3/TRBV12-4
TGTGCCACCGAAACAGGGGGCCGGGAAAAACTGTTTTTT CATETGGREKLFF TRBJ1-4 TRBD1 - TRBV28
TGCAGCGTTGAAGCGGGTCTCTCACATGAGCAGTTCTTC CSVEAGLSHEQFF TRBJ2-1 - - TRBV29-1
TGCGCCAGCAGCTATTGGACAGGGCCCTACAATGAGCAGTTCTTC CASSYWTGPYNEQFF TRBJ2-1 TRBD1 few TRBV5-1
TGTGCCAGCGGGAACTCTGGCACAGATACGCAGTATTTT CASGNSGTDTQYF TRBJ2-3 - - TRBV7-2
TGTGCCAGCAGCACCCAGAGGAACACTGAAGCTTTCTTT CASSTQRNTEAFF TRBJ1-1 - - TRBV7-6
TGTGCCAGCAGCCAAGCGATGGGTGCAACTAATGAAAAACTGTTTTTT CASSQAMGATNEKLFF TRBJ1-4 - - TRBV14
TGTGCCAGCAGTTATCGGGCCACTGGCTACACCTTC CASSYRATGYTF TRBJ1-2 - - TRBV6-2/TRBV6-3
TGTGCCAGTCTCACAACGGGACAGGGGATTTACGAGCAGTACTTC CASLTTGQGIYEQYF TRBJ2-7 TRBD1 - TRBV6-5
TGCGCCAGCAGCTCACGATCGAACACCGGGGAGCTGTTTTTT CASSSRSNTGELFF TRBJ2-2 - - TRBV5-1
TGCAGCGTTGAGGGGGTGGGGGGACAGCCCCAGCATTTT CSVEGVGGQPQHF TRBJ1-5 - - TRBV29-1
TGTGCCAGCAGCGCGACAGCGGGAGGTTTTTCGGGGGAGCTGTTTTTT CASSATAGGFSGELFF TRBJ2-2 TRBD2 once TRBV9
TGTGCCACCCAAGGGGGTACGGGTCAGCCCCAGCATTTT CATQGGTGQPQHF TRBJ1-5 - - TRBV19
TGTGCCAGCAGAGGGGGGTCCTACGAGCAGTACTTC CASRGGSYEQYF TRBJ2-7 - - TRBV25-1
TGTGCCAGCAGCTCGTCGGGGACGCCATTCACCGGGGAGCTGTTTTTT CASSSSGTPFTGELFF TRBJ2-2 - - TRBV7-2
TGTGCCAGCAGCTTGGTCCAGGGGGCATTCAATGAGCAGTTCTTC CASSLVQGAFNEQFF TRBJ2-1 TRBD1 - TRBV5-6